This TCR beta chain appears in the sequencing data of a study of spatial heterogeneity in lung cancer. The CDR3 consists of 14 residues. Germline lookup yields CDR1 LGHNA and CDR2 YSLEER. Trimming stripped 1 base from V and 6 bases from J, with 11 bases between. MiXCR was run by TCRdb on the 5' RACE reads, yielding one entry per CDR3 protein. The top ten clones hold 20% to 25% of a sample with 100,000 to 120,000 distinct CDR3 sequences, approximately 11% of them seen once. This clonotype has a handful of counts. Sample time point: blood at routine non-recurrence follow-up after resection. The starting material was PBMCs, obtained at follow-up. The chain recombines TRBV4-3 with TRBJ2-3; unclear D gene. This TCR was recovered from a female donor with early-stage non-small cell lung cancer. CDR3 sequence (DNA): TGCGCCAGCAGCCAAGCTGCGGCCTGGGATACGCAGTATTTT. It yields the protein CASSQAAAWDTQYF.